These 21 T cell receptor beta chains were all obtained from the same sample, sequenced in a study of shared clonotypes between healthy human individuals. Assay: immunoSEQ multiplex PCR; the TCRdb copy retains only in-frame clones and omits some. Of some 2,000,000 clones in the sample, about 95% were seen once. CD8 cells regarded as naive lacked CD45RO, were positively chosen for CCR7, and omitted terminally differentiated effector memory CD45RA+ cells. Input material: naive CD8+ T cells sorted from blood. These receptors came from a man aged 18 to 30 in good health.

CDR3 sequence (DNA): TGCGCCAGCACCGGGGGACTAGCGGGGGGCCCGGATACGCAGTATTTT. This codes for CASTGGLAGGPDTQYF. The V and J genes are TRBV10-2 and TRBJ2-3, with 15 bases fitting TRBD2. Germline values: CDR1 WSHSY, CDR2 SAAADI. CDR3 length equals 16 residues. The ends lost 7 bases at V and 6 bases at J; junction bases unmatched: 8.

Written as DNA, the CDR3 is TGCGCCAGCAGTGGCCCCCTGGGGGGGCTTAACACCGGGGAGCTGTTTTTT. This encodes CASSGPLGGLNTGELFF. The chain uses TRBV10-1 and TRBJ2-2, with a possible D match to TRBD2 (7 bases). Deletions cut 4 bases from V and 2 bases from J, with 17 bases between. The V gene's germline CDR1 is WNHNN and CDR2 SYGVQD (reference sequence). CDR3 length: 17 amino acids.

This chain connects TRBV30 to TRBJ2-3; D might be TRBD1 or TRBD2, each matching 6 bases. Germline V gene sequence: CDR1 GTSNPN, CDR2 SVGIG (reference sequence). This CDR3 comprises 12 residues. V was shortened by 2 bases and J by 11 bases, with 14 bases between the two germline ends. This chain's CDR3 is CAWSLEQGGQYF. The CDR3 coding sequence is TGTGCCTGGAGTCTAGAACAGGGAGGGCAGTATTTT.

The J gene is TRBJ1-2, the V gene TRBV30; the match to TRBD1 covers 7 bases. Per the germline V gene, CDR1 is GTSNPN and CDR2 is SVGIG (reference sequence). V trimming: 0 bases; J trimming: 4 bases; junction bases outside the gene matches: 8. CDR3 length: 15 amino acids. This chain's CDR3 is CAWSVQTGYGYGYTF. The CDR3, as DNA: TGTGCCTGGAGTGTACAGACAGGGTACGGCTATGGCTACACCTTC.

The chain joins TRBV6-1 to TRBJ2-1; 9 nucleotides line up with TRBD2. The CDR3 extends over 14 amino acids. Unmatched junction bases numbered 6, after V lost 5 bases and J lost 7 bases. Germline values: CDR1 MNHNS, CDR2 SASEGT. The CDR3 DNA sequence: TGTGCCAGCAGTTTGGGACTAGCCGGGAATGAGCAGTTCTTC. This encodes CASSLGLAGNEQFF.

As to this clone: Other DNA sequences from this sample encode an identical CDR3 as well. The chain employs TRBV9 and TRBJ2-7, with D uncertain. CDR3 length: 13 residues. The germline CDR1 and CDR2 sequences are SGDLS and YYNGEE. Between the trimmed V and J ends, which lost 0 bases and 2 bases, there was a span of 6 bases. The CDR3 nucleotides are TGTGCCAGCAGCGTAGACATAGCCTACGAGCAGTACTTC. Its translation is CASSVDIAYEQYF.

CDR3 protein: CASSYDRAGEQPQHF. The CDR3 bases are TGTGCCAGCAGCTACGACAGGGCCGGAGAACAGCCCCAGCATTTT. The chain has TRBV6-5 and TRBJ1-5; 7 nucleotides line up with TRBD1. V shed 6 bases and J 7 bases; nucleotides not matched to a gene: 12. Per germline, CDR1 MNHEY and CDR2 SVGAGI. The CDR3 contains 15 residues.

V gene TRBV14 combines with J gene TRBJ2-2, with D unresolved. This CDR3 is built from 20 residues. V was pared by 0 bases and J by 2 bases, with 22 bases between. The V gene's germline CDR1 is SGHDN and CDR2 FVKESK. This chain's CDR3 is CASSQDPLTEDQNNTGELFF. Here the CDR3 DNA reads TGTGCCAGCAGCCAAGATCCTTTGACCGAGGACCAAAATAACACCGGGGAGCTGTTTTTT.

V gene TRBV7-2 combines with J gene TRBJ1-5, with TRBD1 as a possible D gene (6 bases). Germline V CDR1 and CDR2: SGHTA, FQGNSA. The CDR3 is made up of 15 amino acids. The germline V and J ends were trimmed by 1 base and 1 base, with 8 bases remaining between them. CDR3 in DNA: TGTGCCAGCAGCTTAGTACAGGGCAGCAATCAGCCCCAGCATTTT. Amino acids: CASSLVQGSNQPQHF.

The chain combines TRBV27 with TRBJ1-1, with a possible D match to TRBD1 (6 bases). V gave up 5 bases and J gave up 5 bases, with 9 bases separating them. CDR3 length: 12 residues. Germline V gene lookup returns CDR1 MNHEY and CDR2 SMNVEV (reference sequence). CDR3 nucleotides: TGTGCCAGCAGTACGAGGGGGACTGAAGCTTTCTTT. This codes for CASSTRGTEAFF.

This clone was counted a single time. The chain is built from TRBV13 and TRBJ1-1; no clear D. Trimming took 5 bases from V and 1 from J, leaving 17 bases between them. The CDR3 runs to 16 residues. The germline CDR1 and CDR2 sequences are PRHDT and FYEKMQ (reference sequence). The CDR3 is CASSPPISAGNTEAFF. The DNA of the CDR3 is TGTGCCAGCAGCCCACCCATTTCGGCGGGGAACACTGAAGCTTTCTTT.

The J gene is TRBJ2-5, the V gene TRBV5-1, with D possibly matching TRBD2 (6 bases). The CDR3 runs 14 residues. Per germline, CDR1 SGHRS and CDR2 YFSETQ. Trimming took 2 bases from V and 0 from J, leaving 8 bases between them. The CDR3 spells CASSFLAYQETQYF. For the CDR3, the DNA is TGCGCCAGCAGCTTTCTAGCGTACCAAGAGACCCAGTACTTC.

This clone was seen a single time. CDR3 sequence (DNA): TGTGCCAGCACCAGCGGTGGGGCGGAGCAGTTCTTC. It encodes CASTSGGAEQFF. V gene TRBV27 combines with J gene TRBJ2-1; D tentatively fits TRBD1 or TRBD2 (5 bases each). The V and J ends lost 7 bases and 10 bases respectively, with 14 bases between them. This CDR3 contains 12 residues. Germline V gene lookup returns CDR1 MNHEY and CDR2 SMNVEV (reference sequence).

CDR3 sequence (DNA): TGCGCCAGCAGCCAAGATCCAAACAGCTTAAACTATGGCTACACCTTC. Its protein product is CASSQDPNSLNYGYTF. The chain links TRBV4-1 to TRBJ1-2; no definite D call. The CDR3 is 16 residues long. Trimming removed 0 bases at V and 2 bases at J, with 13 bases between. The germline V gene encodes CDR1 MGHRA and CDR2 YSYEKL.

The chain joins TRBV13 to TRBJ1-2; no reliable D call. The CDR3 loop spans 12 amino acids. Germline V gives CDR1 PRHDT, CDR2 FYEKMQ (reference sequence). V gave up 3 bases and J gave up 6 bases, with 8 bases separating them. As DNA, the CDR3 is TGTGCCAGCAGCTTCAATACGGATGGCTACACCTTC. Protein product: CASSFNTDGYTF.

V and J are TRBV5-4 and TRBJ2-1; a weak D match, TRBD1 (6 bases). The CDR3 runs 15 residues. Trimming left V 3 bases short and J 2 bases short, with 12 bases between. The germline gives CDR1 SGHNT, CDR2 YYREEE (reference sequence). The CDR3 is CASSSSGAPYNEQFF. The CDR3 DNA is TGTGCCAGCAGCTCCTCAGGGGCCCCCTACAATGAGCAGTTCTTC.

The rearrangement uses TRBV6-6 and TRBJ1-3; the D is unclear. V was shortened by 6 bases and J by 2 bases, with 5 bases between the two germline ends. Germline V gene data show CDR1 as MNHNY and CDR2 as SVGAGI (reference sequence). This CDR3 comprises 12 residues. The CDR3 here is CASSPAGNTIYF. In DNA, the CDR3 is TGTGCCAGCAGCCCCGCTGGAAACACCATATATTTT.

V gene TRBV28 combines with J gene TRBJ1-2; D remains ambiguous. Germline CDR1 MDHEN, CDR2 SYDVKM. The V gene lost 1 base and the J gene lost 4 bases, with 13 bases spanning the gap. This CDR3 comprises 15 residues. CDR3 loop: CASSLSFNPSYGYTF. The CDR3 coding sequence is TGTGCCAGCAGTTTATCCTTCAACCCTAGCTATGGCTACACCTTC.

To note about this clone: In the same sample, other DNA sequences code for this CDR3. The chain uses TRBV30 and TRBJ1-4; D is ambiguous. V gave up 0 bases and J gave up 7 bases, with 6 bases separating them. Germline V gene data show CDR1 as GTSNPN and CDR2 as SVGIG (reference sequence). CDR3 length: 12 amino acids. The CDR3 here is CAWSVHGEKLFF. CDR3 nucleotides: TGTGCCTGGAGTGTACATGGTGAAAAACTGTTTTTT.

This rearrangement joins TRBV28 to TRBJ1-1; the D is unclear. The CDR3 loop spans 13 amino acids. V lost 4 bases, J lost 2 bases, and 8 bases lay in between. CDR1 is MDHEN and CDR2 is SYDVKM in the germline V gene. This chain's CDR3 is CASSSWGNTEAFF. The CDR3 DNA sequence: TGTGCCAGCAGTTCGTGGGGAAACACTGAAGCTTTCTTT. The full variable domain, with the rest looked up from reference TRBV28 and TRBJ1-1, is DVKVTQSSRYLVKRTGEKVFLECVQDMDHENMFWYRQDPGLGLRLIYFSYDVKMKEKGDIPEGYSVSREKKERFSLILESASTNQTSMYLCASSSWGNTEAFFGQGTRLTVV.

The chain couples TRBV29-1 to TRBJ2-1; 9 nucleotides align to TRBD1. This CDR3 region has 13 residues. V shed 6 bases and J 9 bases; nucleotides not matched to a gene: 9. Per germline, CDR1 SQVTM and CDR2 ANQGSEA. The CDR3 loop is CSVVTGGLGEQFF. Here the CDR3 DNA reads TGCAGCGTCGTAACAGGGGGCTTGGGTGAGCAGTTCTTC.